These 21 T cell receptor beta chains came from one sample sequenced in a study of response to subunit inactivated influenza vaccine. Using its own MiXCR run on the RT-PCR reads, TCRdb lists one record per CDR3 protein. The table lists 180,000 or so distinct CDR3 sequences, more than 10% of them singletons, with about 31% in the top ten. The sample was also reused in another study, on T cells expressing NK-cell markers. That investigation notes: UMIs were included in TCR beta cDNA generated by 5'RACE template switching.

Material: CD8+ T cells sorted from PBMCs, obtained roughly 12 days after vaccination. These receptors originate from a man aged 50 to 59 who received an inactivated influenza vaccine.

The CDR3 reads CSAADRGLIYGYTF. Here the CDR3 DNA reads TGCAGTGCAGCCGACAGGGGGCTGATCTATGGCTACACCTTC. The V call is TRBV20-1, the J call TRBJ1-2, with 10 bases lining up with TRBD1. Germline V lookup: CDR1 DFQATT, CDR2 SNEGSKA (reference sequence). J was trimmed by 4 bases and V by 6 bases; bases with no gene match: 8. This CDR3 spans 14 amino acids.

The chain has TRBV6-2 or TRBV6-3 and TRBJ2-1; D is unclear. The CDR3 sequence is 12 residues long. Trimming left V 2 bases short and J 7 bases short, with 6 bases between. Germline V lookup: CDR1 MNHEY, CDR2 SVGEGT. The CDR3, as DNA: TGTGCCAGCAGTTACGGAGAAAATGAGCAGTTCTTC. This translates into CASSYGENEQFF.

The J gene is TRBJ2-5, the V gene TRBV7-2; TRBD2 aligns across 11 bases. This CDR3 is built from 16 residues. Germline V lookup: CDR1 SGHTA, CDR2 FQGNSA. V shed 5 bases and J 1 base; nucleotides not matched to a gene: 6. CDR3 coding DNA: TGTGCCAGCAGCGAGGGACTAGCGGAGTTCCAAGAGACCCAGTACTTC. Its protein product is CASSEGLAEFQETQYF.

This clonotype was seen at least ten times. This chain uses TRBV5-1 with TRBJ2-7, with 8 bases aligning to TRBD1. The V segment lost 0 bases and the J segment 0 bases; nucleotides outside the gene matches: 2. The CDR3 has 15 residues. CDR1 SGHRS and CDR2 YFSETQ come from the germline V gene. CDR3 amino acids: CASSLGQGFSYEQYF. The CDR3 nucleotides are TGCGCCAGCAGCTTGGGACAGGGGTTCTCCTACGAGCAGTACTTC.

The table lists this clonotype with many counts. This chain uses TRBV29-1 with TRBJ2-3; D gene uncertain. In germline, CDR1 is SQVTM, CDR2 ANQGSEA. Trimming shortened V by 3 bases and J by 2 bases, and 12 bases separated the two germline ends. There are 14 residues in the CDR3. Written as DNA, the CDR3 is TGCAGCGTTGACAGGAGTATAACCACAGATACGCAGTATTTT. Translating gives CSVDRSITTDTQYF.

Ten or more counts support this clonotype. The V and J genes are TRBV11-2 and TRBJ2-7; 10 positions agree with TRBD2. Germline values: CDR1 SGHAT, CDR2 FQNNGV. The CDR3 spans 17 residues. The J segment lost 0 bases and the V segment lost 0 bases, leaving 5 bases of the junction unmatched. The CDR3 reads CASSLDLAGDLSYEQYF. The CDR3 coding sequence is TGTGCCAGCAGCTTAGATCTAGCGGGGGATCTCTCCTACGAGCAGTACTTC.

The rearrangement uses TRBV9 and TRBJ2-7; 9 bases agree with TRBD1. The trim removed 0 bases at V and 3 bases at J, leaving 4 bases unmatched. The CDR3 covers 15 residues. Germline CDR1 and CDR2: SGDLS and YYNGEE. CDR3 in DNA: TGTGCCAGCAGCGTAGGACAGGGGGGTTTCTACGAGCAGTACTTC. Its protein product is CASSVGQGGFYEQYF.

This clonotype showed up many times. The chain joins TRBV4-1 to TRBJ2-4; TRBD1 matches 9 bases. CDR3 length: 15 amino acids. Germline loops: CDR1 MGHRA, CDR2 YSYEKL. V lost 4 bases and J lost 6; bases outside the gene matches: 7. CDR3 DNA: TGCGCCAGCAGCCGGGTCCGGGGACAGGGAAACATTCAGTACTTC. It codes for CASSRVRGQGNIQYF.

This clonotype was detected many times. The chain combines TRBV5-1 with TRBJ1-1; D gene unclear. The CDR3 extends over 13 amino acids. V gave up 4 bases and J gave up 7 bases, with 14 bases separating them. Germline CDR1 and CDR2: SGHRS and YFSETQ. In nucleotides, the CDR3 is TGCGCCAGCAGCCTGGGTGAATGGATTGAAGCTTTCTTT. Amino acid sequence: CASSLGEWIEAFF.

The chain has TRBV7-2 and TRBJ2-2; D unresolved. This CDR3 has 14 residues. The V gene lost 0 bases and the J gene lost 4 bases, with 6 bases spanning the gap. The germline V gene has CDR1 SGHTA and CDR2 FQGNSA. The DNA for the CDR3 is TGTGCCAGCAGCTTAGCGGCCTCCACCGGGGAGCTGTTTTTT. Translated, it gives CASSLAASTGELFF.

There are a few counts of this clonotype. The genes are TRBV7-2 and TRBJ1-4; D is perhaps TRBD1 (6 bases). The CDR3 loop spans 15 amino acids. Germline lookup yields CDR1 SGHTA and CDR2 FQGNSA. With 4 bases removed from V and 5 bases from J, the gap between germline ends came to 14 bases. CDR3 loop: CASSWVQGINEKLFF. The CDR3 coding sequence is TGTGCCAGCAGCTGGGTTCAGGGGATAAATGAAAAACTGTTTTTT.

This clonotype was seen more than once but under ten times. This chain links TRBV20-1 with TRBJ2-5, with 8 bases identical to TRBD1. With V trimmed by 4 bases and J by 1 base, 2 bases remained unmatched. This CDR3 spans 13 amino acids. CDR1 is DFQATT, CDR2 SNEGSKA, per germline (reference sequence). The CDR3 sequence: CSAKDRVQETQYF. The CDR3 DNA reads TGCAGTGCTAAGGACAGGGTCCAAGAGACCCAGTACTTC.

The rearrangement uses TRBV5-1 and TRBJ2-2; TRBD1 matches at 7 bases. Germline CDR1 is SGHRS and CDR2 is YFSETQ. CDR3 length: 14 amino acids. The trim removed 3 bases at V and 5 bases at J, leaving 4 bases unmatched. The CDR3 DNA reads TGCGCCAGCAGCTATGTACAGGGGACCGGGGAGCTGTTTTTT. Its protein is CASSYVQGTGELFF.

This clonotype was seen many times. The rearrangement uses TRBV27 and TRBJ2-1; D call uncertain. This CDR3 comprises 13 residues. V was trimmed by 3 bases and J by 0 bases, leaving 3 bases between them. Germline-derived CDR1 and CDR2 are MNHEY and SMNVEV (reference sequence). The CDR3: CASSFSSYNEQFF. The CDR3 nucleotides are TGTGCCAGCAGTTTTTCCTCCTACAATGAGCAGTTCTTC.

This clonotype was found many times. V gene TRBV4-2 combines with J gene TRBJ1-4, with D perhaps matching TRBD1 (5 bases). This CDR3 contains 15 residues. CDR1 is LGHNA and CDR2 is YNFKEQ in the germline V gene. V was clipped by 0 bases and J by 12 bases, with 17 bases between them. The CDR3 is CASSQDWGELLQLFF. The CDR3 DNA reads as TGTGCCAGCAGCCAAGATTGGGGGGAACTGCTCCAACTGTTTTTT.

The V and J genes are TRBV9 and TRBJ1-2; the D is unclear. This CDR3 region has 14 residues. The V end was cut by 0 bases, the J end by 8 bases, with 14 bases between. The V gene's germline CDR1 is SGDLS and CDR2 YYNGEE. The CDR3 loop is CASSVDDSRRGYTF. CDR3 DNA sequence: TGTGCCAGCAGCGTAGATGATTCCAGAAGAGGCTACACCTTC. The variable domain in full, with the rest retrieved from reference TRBV9 and TRBJ1-2, is DSGVTQTPKHLITATGQRVTLRCSPRSGDLSVYWYQQSLDQGLQFLIQYYNGEERAKGNILERFSAQQFPDLHSELNLSSLELGDSALYFCASSVDDSRRGYTFGSGTRLTVV.

The genes are TRBV19 and TRBJ1-1, with D perhaps matching TRBD1 (5 bases). The CDR3 is 14 amino acids. Trimming removed 5 bases at V and 1 base at J, with 11 bases between. The germline gives CDR1 LNHDA, CDR2 SQIVND (reference sequence). CDR3 sequence reads: CASSPTRGNTEAFF. CDR3 bases: TGTGCCAGTAGTCCGACGAGGGGGAACACTGAAGCTTTCTTT.

The J gene is TRBJ2-5, the V gene TRBV24-1, with 7 nucleotides matching TRBD1. V lost 4 bases and J lost 1; bases outside the gene matches: 5. Per the germline V gene, CDR1 is KGHDR and CDR2 is SFDVKD. CDR3 length equals 15 residues. CDR3 residues: CATSENRDSQETQYF. As DNA, the CDR3 is TGTGCCACCAGTGAGAACCGGGACAGCCAAGAGACCCAGTACTTC.

This clonotype was counted only a few times. The chain has TRBV24-1 and TRBJ2-1; maybe TRBD1 (6 bases). This CDR3 has 15 amino acids. CDR1 is KGHDR, CDR2 SFDVKD, per germline. Trimming cost V 5 bases and J 6 bases, with 16 bases left between them. The CDR3, as DNA: TGTGCCACCAGTGGCCGGGACAACCCATCCAATGAGCAGTTCTTC. Protein product: CATSGRDNPSNEQFF.

The rearrangement joins TRBV6-5 to TRBJ2-2; D ambiguous. The V end was cut by 0 bases, the J end by 0 bases, with 8 bases between. The CDR3 contains 16 residues. Germline CDR1 and CDR2: MNHEY and SVGAGI. The CDR3 DNA follows: TGTGCCAGCAGTTACTCGCAGGTCGCGAACACCGGGGAGCTGTTTTTT. This encodes CASSYSQVANTGELFF.

The rearrangement links TRBV7-9 to TRBJ1-2; perhaps TRBD1 as D (5 bases). This CDR3 region has 14 residues. Germline assignment: CDR1 SEHNR and CDR2 FQNEAQ (reference sequence). Trimming took 5 bases from V and 4 from J, leaving 14 bases between them. The CDR3 spells CASSTTGAVYGYTF. The DNA for the CDR3 is TGTGCCAGCAGCACCACCGGGGCCGTCTATGGCTACACCTTC.